This TCR beta chain was profiled in a study of cytomegalovirus exposure and HLA in healthy donors. General study results and limits: It was only CMV serostatus that was available as immune exposure information.

It was with 60 Vbeta and 13 Jbeta primers that the PCR ran. TCRdb keeps only in-frame clones here, not all; method: immunoSEQ multiplex PCR. The data hold over 200,000 clones, with more than 85% observed a single time. In the case of this clone: No antigen is known for it. One junction end disagrees with the germline gene, perhaps due to a read error.

The CDR3 loop spans 9 amino acids. Germline V CDR1 and CDR2: LNHNV, YYDKDF (reference sequence). This clonotype was sampled from a woman between 18 and 30 years old in good health and CMV-seronegative. Sequencing was carried out using PBMCs. The J gene is TRBJ2-1, the V gene TRBV15; D is unclear. The CDR3 DNA reads TGTGCCACCAGCAACCCAGTTATCTTC. Residues: CATSNPVIF.